This TCR beta chain came from a study of shared clonotypes between healthy human individuals. Study details: The study used three CD4 naive, three CD4 memory, two CD8 naive and one CD8 memory plate per donor.

Study conclusions and caveats: Clonotype sharing among donors, it was expected, would be affected by sequencing depth.

Sorted-subset replicate PCRs used 200 ng DNA, approximately 33,000 T cell genomes. TCRdb's copy holds only in-frame clones and misses some; the assay was immunoSEQ multiplex PCR. The repertoire holds around 2.5 million clones, 93% seen once, with 0.36% in the top ten. Concerning this clone itself: Its antigen is still unknown.

The TCR sequence derives from a man aged 18 to 30 in good health. Some clones in this sample may be carry-over from other donors' samples. Sequencing used naive CD4+ T cells from PBMCs. Specified subset: CD45RA+ positively selected.

The CDR3 DNA reads TGTGCCAGCAGTTTTGAGTACAGGAACACCGGGGAGCTGTTTTTT. Translating it yields CASSFEYRNTGELFF. The chain links TRBV28 to TRBJ2-2; D is unresolved. V was trimmed by 3 bases and J by 1 base, leaving 9 bases between them. Looked up from germline, CDR1 is MDHEN and CDR2 is SYDVKM. The CDR3 covers 15 residues.